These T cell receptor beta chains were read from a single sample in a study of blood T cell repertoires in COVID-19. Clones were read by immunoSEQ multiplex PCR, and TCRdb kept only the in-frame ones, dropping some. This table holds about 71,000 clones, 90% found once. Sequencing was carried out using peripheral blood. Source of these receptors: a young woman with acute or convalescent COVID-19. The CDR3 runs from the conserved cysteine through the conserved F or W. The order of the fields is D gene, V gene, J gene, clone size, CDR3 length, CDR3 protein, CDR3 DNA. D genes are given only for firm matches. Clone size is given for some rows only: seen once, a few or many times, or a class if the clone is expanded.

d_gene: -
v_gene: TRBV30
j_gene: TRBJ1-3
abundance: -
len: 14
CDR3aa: CAWSSGTRGNTIYF
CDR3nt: TGTGCCTGGAGTTCCGGGACTCGGGGAAACACCATATATTTT

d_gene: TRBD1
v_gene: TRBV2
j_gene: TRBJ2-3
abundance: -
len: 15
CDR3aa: CASREQGSLTDTQYF
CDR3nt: TGTGCCAGCCGAGAACAGGGGTCACTCACAGATACGCAGTATTTT

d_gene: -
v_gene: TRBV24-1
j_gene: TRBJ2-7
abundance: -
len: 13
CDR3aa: CATSDPGIYEQYF
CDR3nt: TGTGCCACCAGTGATCCCGGTATCTACGAGCAGTACTTC

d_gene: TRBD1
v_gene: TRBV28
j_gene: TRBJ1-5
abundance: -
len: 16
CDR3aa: CASSQGGRDSNQPQHF
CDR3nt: TGTGCCAGCAGTCAAGGGGGCAGGGATAGCAATCAGCCCCAGCATTTT

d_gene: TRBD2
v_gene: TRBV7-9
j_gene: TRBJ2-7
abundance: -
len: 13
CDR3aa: CASSSFSGYEQYF
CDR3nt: TGTGCCAGCAGCTCGTTTAGCGGGTACGAGCAGTACTTC

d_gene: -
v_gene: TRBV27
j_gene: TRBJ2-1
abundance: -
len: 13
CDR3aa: CASSLFSGNEQFF
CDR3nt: TGTGCCAGCAGTTTATTTAGCGGCAATGAGCAGTTCTTC

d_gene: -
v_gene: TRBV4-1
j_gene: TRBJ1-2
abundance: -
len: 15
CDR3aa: CASSHSRSTNYGYTF
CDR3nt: TGCGCCAGCAGCCATTCACGAAGCACTAACTATGGCTACACCTTC

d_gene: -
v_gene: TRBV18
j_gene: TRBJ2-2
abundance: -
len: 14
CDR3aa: CASSPLRDSGELFF
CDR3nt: TGTGCCAGCTCACCACTGAGGGATTCCGGGGAGCTGTTTTTT

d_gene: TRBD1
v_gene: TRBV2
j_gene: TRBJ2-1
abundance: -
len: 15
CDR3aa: CASSDVTGVYNEQFF
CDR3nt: TGTGCCAGCAGTGATGTGACAGGGGTTTACAATGAGCAGTTCTTC

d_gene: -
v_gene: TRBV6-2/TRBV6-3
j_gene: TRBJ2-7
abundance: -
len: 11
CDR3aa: CASSRNYEQYF
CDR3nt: TGTGCCAGCAGTCGTAACTACGAGCAGTACTTC

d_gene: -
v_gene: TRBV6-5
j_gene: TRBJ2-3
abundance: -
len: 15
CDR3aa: CASSLGTAGQDTQYF
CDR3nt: TGTGCCAGCAGTCTCGGGACAGCGGGTCAAGATACGCAGTATTTT

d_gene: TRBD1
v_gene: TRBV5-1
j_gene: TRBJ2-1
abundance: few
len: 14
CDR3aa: CASRLDRGRGEQFF
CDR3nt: TGCGCCAGCAGACTGGACAGGGGTCGTGGTGAGCAGTTCTTC

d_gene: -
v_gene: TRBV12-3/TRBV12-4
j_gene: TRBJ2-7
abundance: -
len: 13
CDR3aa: CASSSDTSYEQYF
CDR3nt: TGTGCCAGCAGTTCGGACACGTCCTACGAGCAGTACTTC

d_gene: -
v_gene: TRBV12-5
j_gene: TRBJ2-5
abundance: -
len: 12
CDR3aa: CASGPRVETQYF
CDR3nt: TGTGCTAGTGGCCCCCGAGTTGAGACCCAGTACTTC

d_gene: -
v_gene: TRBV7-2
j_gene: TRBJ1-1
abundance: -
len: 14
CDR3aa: CASSLTGPHTEAFF
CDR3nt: TGTGCCAGCAGCTTAACAGGCCCCCACACTGAAGCTTTCTTT

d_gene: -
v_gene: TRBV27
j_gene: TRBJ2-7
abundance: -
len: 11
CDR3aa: CASSNGDEQYF
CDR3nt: TGTGCCAGCAGTAACGGGGACGAGCAGTACTTC

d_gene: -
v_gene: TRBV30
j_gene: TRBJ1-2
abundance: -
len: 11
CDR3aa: CAWYRDYGYTF
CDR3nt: TGTGCCTGGTACAGGGACTATGGCTACACCTTC

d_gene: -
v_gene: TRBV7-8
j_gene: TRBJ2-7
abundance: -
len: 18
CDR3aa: CASSLTTMGPPSSYEQYF
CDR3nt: TGTGCCAGCAGCTTAACCACCATGGGCCCTCCTTCCTCCTACGAGCAGTACTTC

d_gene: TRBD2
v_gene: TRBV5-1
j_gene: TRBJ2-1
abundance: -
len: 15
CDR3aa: CASSSGTSGYNEQFF
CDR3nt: TGCGCCAGCAGCTCCGGGACTAGCGGCTACAATGAGCAGTTCTTC

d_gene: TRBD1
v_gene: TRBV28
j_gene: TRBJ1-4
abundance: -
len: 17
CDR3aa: CASSLTGTGPTNEKLFF
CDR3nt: TGTGCCAGCAGTCTTACCGGGACAGGGCCAACTAATGAAAAACTGTTTTTT

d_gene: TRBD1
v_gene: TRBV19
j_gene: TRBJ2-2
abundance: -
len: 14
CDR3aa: CASRTGENTGELFF
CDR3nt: TGTGCCAGTAGGACAGGGGAGAACACCGGGGAGCTGTTTTTT

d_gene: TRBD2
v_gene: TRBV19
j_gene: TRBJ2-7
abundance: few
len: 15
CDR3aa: CASSTTSGSWGEQYF
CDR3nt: TGTGCCAGTAGTACGACTAGCGGGAGTTGGGGCGAGCAGTACTTC

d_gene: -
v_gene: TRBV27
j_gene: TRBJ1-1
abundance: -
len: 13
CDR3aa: CASRSVLNTEAFF
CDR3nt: TGTGCCAGCAGGTCCGTGCTAAACACTGAAGCTTTCTTT

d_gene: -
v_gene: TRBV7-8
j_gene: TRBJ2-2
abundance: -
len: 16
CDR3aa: CASTSWRFGSAGELFF
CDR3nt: TGTGCCAGCACCTCCTGGAGGTTTGGTTCGGCCGGGGAGCTGTTTTTT

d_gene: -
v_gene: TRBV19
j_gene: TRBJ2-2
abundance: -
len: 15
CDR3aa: CASSIETGKTGELFF
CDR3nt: TGTGCCAGTAGTATAGAAACGGGGAAGACCGGGGAGCTGTTTTTT

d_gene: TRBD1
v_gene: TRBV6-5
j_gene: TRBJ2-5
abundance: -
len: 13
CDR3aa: CASRYDRGETQYF
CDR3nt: TGTGCCAGCAGATACGACAGGGGAGAGACCCAGTACTTC

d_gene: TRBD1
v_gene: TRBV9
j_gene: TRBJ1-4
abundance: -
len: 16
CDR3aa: CASSVAPGQPNEKLFF
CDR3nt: TGTGCCAGCAGCGTAGCCCCGGGACAGCCTAATGAAAAACTGTTTTTT